A selection of T cell receptor beta chains follows, all from one sample in a study of T cell changes during pregnancy in multiple sclerosis. Profiling relied on immunoSEQ multiplex PCR, and the TCRdb table lists in-frame clones only, not all of them. The table lists 73,000 or so clones, less than 95% of them singletons. Material: peripheral blood, obtained in the second trimester of pregnancy. The receptors were sampled from a female donor with multiple sclerosis, enrolled in a pregnancy study. The CDR3 runs from the conserved cysteine through the conserved F or W. A D gene is named only where the DNA matches it firmly. For some rows the clone size is stated as once, few or many, or as a class when expanded; others skip it.

J: TRBJ2-5
D: NA
V: TRBV19
size: NA
CDR3: CASSGQSQETQYF
DNA: TGTGCCAGTAGTGGACAGAGTCAAGAGACCCAGTACTTC

J: TRBJ2-1
D: NA
V: TRBV5-8
size: NA
CDR3: CASSFRGGKQFF
DNA: TGTGCCAGCAGCTTCAGGGGAGGGAAGCAGTTCTTC

J: TRBJ2-3
D: TRBD2
V: TRBV19
size: NA
CDR3: CASSYLPWSSGGRGTDTQYF
DNA: TGTGCCAGTAGTTACCTCCCTTGGTCTAGCGGGGGCCGCGGCACAGATACGCAGTATTTT

J: TRBJ2-7
D: TRBD2
V: TRBV6-1
size: few
CDR3: CASSITGTSGYEQYF
DNA: TGTGCCAGCAGTATAACCGGGACTAGCGGTTACGAGCAGTACTTC

J: TRBJ2-7
D: TRBD1
V: TRBV7-2
size: NA
CDR3: CASSSRGLGDEQYF
DNA: TGTGCCAGCAGCTCTAGGGGGCTGGGGGACGAGCAGTACTTC

J: TRBJ1-4
D: TRBD1
V: TRBV7-2
size: NA
CDR3: CASSLAGQIEKLFF
DNA: TGTGCCAGCAGCTTAGCGGGACAGATTGAAAAACTGTTTTTT

J: TRBJ1-2
D: NA
V: TRBV27
size: NA
CDR3: CASSRDINYGYTF
DNA: TGTGCCAGCAGTCGGGACATAAACTATGGCTACACCTTC

J: TRBJ2-6
D: NA
V: TRBV5-3
size: NA
CDR3: CARSAWLAGANVLTF
DNA: TGTGCCAGAAGCGCCTGGCTAGCTGGGGCCAACGTCCTGACTTTC

J: TRBJ1-3
D: NA
V: TRBV6-5
size: NA
CDR3: CASSTQGGSGNTIYF
DNA: TGTGCCAGCAGTACACAGGGTGGAAGTGGAAACACCATATATTTT

J: TRBJ2-1
D: NA
V: TRBV7-3
size: NA
CDR3: CASSLVRDNAPFF
DNA: TGTGCCAGCAGCTTAGTACGAGACAACGCCCCGTTCTTC

J: TRBJ2-7
D: NA
V: TRBV14
size: NA
CDR3: CASSYRFVGYEQYF
DNA: TGTGCCAGCAGCTACAGGTTTGTGGGCTACGAGCAGTACTTC

J: TRBJ1-1
D: NA
V: TRBV7-2
size: NA
CDR3: CASSSSQGLRTEAFF
DNA: TGTGCCAGCAGCTCCTCCCAGGGTCTACGCACTGAAGCTTTCTTT

J: TRBJ2-3
D: TRBD1
V: TRBV5-4
size: NA
CDR3: CASSLAGGAGDTQYF
DNA: TGTGCCAGCAGCTTGGCAGGGGGCGCGGGGGATACGCAGTATTTT

J: TRBJ1-1
D: TRBD1
V: TRBV5-1
size: NA
CDR3: CASSSPTQGARTREAFF
DNA: TGCGCCAGCAGCTCCCCGACACAGGGGGCGAGAACAAGGGAAGCTTTCTTT

J: TRBJ1-1
D: TRBD1
V: TRBV9
size: NA
CDR3: CASSVGTGGTDTEAFF
DNA: TGTGCCAGCAGCGTAGGGACAGGGGGCACGGACACTGAAGCTTTCTTT

J: TRBJ1-1
D: TRBD1
V: TRBV12-5
size: few
CDR3: CASGLGTGGIPEAFF
DNA: TGTGCTAGTGGTTTGGGGACAGGGGGCATCCCTGAAGCTTTCTTT

J: TRBJ1-1
D: TRBD1
V: TRBV6-1
size: few
CDR3: CASSAIQGVNTEAFF
DNA: TGTGCCAGCAGTGCGATACAGGGGGTCAACACTGAAGCTTTCTTT

J: TRBJ2-1
D: TRBD1
V: TRBV6-1
size: NA
CDR3: CASSLGGQVHNEQFF
DNA: TGTGCCAGCAGTCTAGGGGGACAGGTGCACAATGAGCAGTTCTTC

J: TRBJ1-3
D: TRBD1
V: TRBV30
size: NA
CDR3: CAWSPTGKAGNTIYF
DNA: TGTGCCTGGAGTCCGACAGGGAAAGCTGGAAACACCATATATTTT

J: TRBJ1-2
D: TRBD1
V: TRBV9
size: NA
CDR3: CASSGDRGQHGYTF
DNA: TGTGCCAGCAGCGGGGACAGGGGGCAGCATGGCTACACCTTC

J: TRBJ1-6
D: TRBD1
V: TRBV7-2
size: NA
CDR3: CASSSGDRVNSPLHF
DNA: TGTGCCAGCAGCTCCGGGGACAGGGTGAATTCACCCCTCCACTTT

J: TRBJ1-2
D: TRBD1
V: TRBV29-1
size: NA
CDR3: CSVGEQGLRGYTF
DNA: TGCAGCGTTGGGGAACAGGGGTTAAGGGGCTACACCTTC

J: TRBJ1-5
D: NA
V: TRBV5-8
size: few
CDR3: CASTKQGSNQPQHF
DNA: TGTGCCAGCACCAAACAGGGAAGCAATCAGCCCCAGCATTTT

J: TRBJ1-3
D: NA
V: TRBV9
size: NA
CDR3: CASSVGGGARGNTIYF
DNA: TGTGCCAGCAGCGTAGGAGGTGGGGCGCGTGGAAACACCATATATTTT

J: TRBJ1-4
D: TRBD1
V: TRBV28
size: NA
CDR3: CASSPAGWSGQGNNEKLFF
DNA: TGTGCCAGCAGTCCTGCGGGTTGGAGCGGACAGGGGAATAATGAAAAACTGTTTTTT

J: TRBJ2-1
D: NA
V: TRBV9
size: NA
CDR3: CASSVTLYGSYNEQFF
DNA: TGTGCCAGCAGCGTGACACTTTATGGGTCCTACAATGAGCAGTTCTTC

J: TRBJ1-5
D: NA
V: TRBV19
size: few
CDR3: CASRKQVDQPQHF
DNA: TGTGCCAGTAGAAAGCAGGTCGATCAGCCCCAGCATTTT

J: TRBJ1-1
D: TRBD1
V: TRBV6-5
size: NA
CDR3: CATGGTEAFF
DNA: TGTGCAACAGGGGGGACTGAAGCTTTCTTT

J: TRBJ2-5
D: NA
V: TRBV11-3
size: NA
CDR3: CASSLRIQETQYF
DNA: TGTGCCAGCAGCTTGAGGATCCAAGAGACCCAGTACTTC

J: TRBJ1-2
D: NA
V: TRBV28
size: NA
CDR3: CASSLGDISFLVYGYTF
DNA: TGTGCCAGCAGTTTGGGGGACATATCTTTCTTGGTATATGGCTACACCTTC

J: TRBJ2-1
D: NA
V: TRBV10-3
size: NA
CDR3: CAISGNRSYNEQFF
DNA: TGTGCCATCAGTGGTAACAGGTCCTACAATGAGCAGTTCTTC

J: TRBJ1-6
D: NA
V: TRBV11-2
size: NA
CDR3: CASSPPGGLNSPLHF
DNA: TGTGCCAGCAGCCCCCCGGGAGGGTTGAATTCACCCCTCCACTTT

J: TRBJ2-2
D: NA
V: TRBV9
size: NA
CDR3: CASRPRDSWTGGELFF
DNA: TGTGCCAGCAGGCCGCGGGACTCTTGGACGGGCGGGGAGCTGTTTTTT

J: TRBJ2-3
D: TRBD2
V: TRBV5-4
size: NA
CDR3: CASSPSGLAGGLTDTQYF
DNA: TGTGCCAGCAGCCCTTCGGGACTAGCGGGGGGGCTAACAGATACGCAGTATTTT

J: TRBJ1-1
D: TRBD1
V: TRBV6-5
size: NA
CDR3: CASSLQGGTEAFF
DNA: TGTGCCAGCAGTTTACAGGGGGGGACTGAAGCTTTCTTT

J: TRBJ2-5
D: TRBD2
V: TRBV30
size: once
CDR3: CAWSPPGLAGGQTQYF
DNA: TGTGCCTGGAGTCCCCCCGGACTAGCGGGGGGCCAGACCCAGTACTTC

J: TRBJ2-3
D: NA
V: TRBV18
size: NA
CDR3: CASSITSRVTDTQYF
DNA: TGTGCCAGCTCAATAACTAGCAGGGTCACAGATACGCAGTATTTT

J: TRBJ2-3
D: NA
V: TRBV7-2
size: once
CDR3: CASSTRGSTDTQYF
DNA: TGTGCCAGCAGCACGAGAGGAAGCACAGATACGCAGTATTTT

J: TRBJ1-2
D: TRBD1
V: TRBV5-1
size: NA
CDR3: CASSTTDRGSLYGYTF
DNA: TGCGCCAGCAGCACCACTGACAGGGGAAGTCTCTATGGCTACACCTTC

J: TRBJ1-2
D: NA
V: TRBV6-1
size: NA
CDR3: CASSHTTAAYGYTF
DNA: TGTGCCAGCAGCCATACGACAGCTGCCTATGGCTACACCTTC

J: TRBJ1-2
D: NA
V: TRBV7-9
size: NA
CDR3: CASSFYSNYGYTF
DNA: TGTGCCAGCAGCTTTTACAGTAACTATGGCTACACCTTC

J: TRBJ1-5
D: TRBD1
V: TRBV4-1
size: NA
CDR3: CASSQVLDRPEPQHF
DNA: TGCGCCAGCAGCCAAGTTTTGGACAGGCCGGAGCCCCAGCATTTT

J: TRBJ1-4
D: TRBD1
V: TRBV7-9
size: NA
CDR3: CASNRRAGTGDEKLFF
DNA: TGTGCCAGCAACCGCCGGGCCGGGACAGGTGATGAAAAACTGTTTTTT

J: TRBJ1-3
D: NA
V: TRBV6-6
size: NA
CDR3: CASSYTPSGGNTIYF
DNA: TGTGCCAGCAGCTACACCCCCTCGGGTGGAAACACCATATATTTT

J: TRBJ1-4
D: NA
V: TRBV6-5
size: NA
CDR3: CASPGRTTNEKLFF
DNA: TGTGCCAGCCCGGGTAGGACAACTAATGAAAAACTGTTTTTT

J: TRBJ2-3
D: NA
V: TRBV7-3
size: NA
CDR3: CASSLIGRRVRGSTDTQYF
DNA: TGTGCCAGCAGCCTCATCGGCCGGAGGGTCCGGGGTAGCACAGATACGCAGTATTTT

J: TRBJ1-2
D: TRBD1
V: TRBV30
size: NA
CDR3: CAGLSTGGVGGYTF
DNA: TGTGCCGGGCTATCAACAGGGGGAGTAGGTGGCTACACCTTC

J: TRBJ2-7
D: NA
V: TRBV5-4
size: NA
CDR3: CASSRIQAYEQYF
DNA: TGTGCCAGCAGCCGAATTCAGGCCTACGAGCAGTACTTC

J: TRBJ1-5
D: TRBD1
V: TRBV30
size: NA
CDR3: CAWSPGQAGNQPQHF
DNA: TGTGCCTGGAGTCCTGGACAGGCGGGCAATCAGCCCCAGCATTTT

J: TRBJ2-3
D: TRBD1
V: TRBV9
size: NA
CDR3: CASSGRQGAGDTQYF
DNA: TGTGCCAGCAGCGGTAGACAGGGGGCAGGGGATACGCAGTATTTT

J: TRBJ2-1
D: TRBD2
V: TRBV25-1
size: NA
CDR3: CASSPLRGGQFF
DNA: TGTGCCAGCAGCCCTCTGCGGGGGGGTCAGTTCTTC